Here is one T cell receptor beta chain with its context. The antigen is undetermined. At the DNA level, this CDR3 is encoded by other sequences in the same sample as well. These data come from a study of long-term antiretroviral therapy in people with HIV. Overall study: It was about a decade after the earliest samples that the 2015 immediate-ART recommendation appeared. Study conclusions and caveats: Drawn between 2004 and 2017, the blood was possibly obtained under older ART regimens.

At the survey level, the v3.0 immunoSEQ assay was run. TCRdb's copy holds only in-frame clones and misses some; the assay was immunoSEQ multiplex PCR. The sample shows roughly 25,000 clones, 85% of them seen only once. Germline CDR1 SEHNR, CDR2 FQNEAQ (reference sequence). This CDR3 is built from 16 residues. V lost 5 bases, J lost 2 bases, and 10 bases stayed unmatched. Specimens retained about 0.85-11 million cryopreserved PBMC preceding DNA extraction. The sequence came from a man aged 35 to 55 with HIV. Here the sequenced sample was unsorted PBMCs, taken 2.3 years after starting antiretroviral therapy. This chain uses TRBV7-9 with TRBJ2-5; 8 bases match TRBD2. This CDR3 reads CASSRGLAGVQETQYF. The CDR3 nucleotides read TGTGCCAGCAGCCGTGGGCTAGCGGGCGTACAAGAGACCCAGTACTTC.